Following are 26 T cell receptor beta chains from one sample sequenced in a study of blood T cell repertoires in COVID-19. TCRdb's copy holds only in-frame clones and misses some; the assay was immunoSEQ multiplex PCR. The sample lists 94,000 or so clones; just over 85% were seen once. The source material was peripheral blood. These receptors were obtained from a woman in her 70s with acute or convalescent COVID-19.

The chain joins TRBV5-6 to TRBJ1-2; TRBD1 agrees at 9 bases. Germline V CDR1 and CDR2: SGHDT, YYEEEE. J lost 0 bases, V lost 6 bases, and 9 bases had no gene match. This CDR3 has 16 residues. CDR3 bases: TGTGCCAGCACAACCGGGGGGACAGGGACTAACTATGGCTACACCTTC. As protein: CASTTGGTGTNYGYTF.

This rearrangement joins TRBV14 to TRBJ2-1; TRBD2 agrees at 8 bases. Trimming cost V 0 bases and J 3 bases; bases outside gene matches: 4. Germline lookup yields CDR1 SGHDN and CDR2 FVKESK. This CDR3 comprises 16 residues. Here the CDR3 reads CASSQDGGRFYNEQFF. In DNA form, the CDR3 reads TGTGCCAGCAGCCAAGACGGCGGGAGGTTCTACAATGAGCAGTTCTTC.

This clone was seen a handful of times. The chain combines TRBV5-1 with TRBJ1-1; a possible D gene is TRBD1 (5 bases). The CDR3 covers 15 residues. In germline, CDR1 is SGHRS, CDR2 YFSETQ. V was shortened by 4 bases and J by 2 bases, with 15 bases between the two germline ends. CDR3: CASSPLAGSNTEAFF. The DNA for the CDR3 is TGCGCCAGCAGCCCCTTGGCAGGGTCCAACACTGAAGCTTTCTTT.

This clone came up once. The rearrangement uses TRBV24-1 and TRBJ2-3, with a possible D match to TRBD2 (7 bases). V dropped 1 base and J dropped 2 bases, with 9 bases sitting between them. CDR1 is KGHDR and CDR2 is SFDVKD in the germline V gene. The CDR3 consists of 15 residues. Here the CDR3 DNA reads TGTGCCACCAGTGATTTAGGGGGGGCCACAGATACGCAGTATTTT. Its translation is CATSDLGGATDTQYF.

This chain links TRBV19 with TRBJ2-1; maybe TRBD2 (5 bases). CDR3 length: 14 amino acids. Germline V lookup: CDR1 LNHDA, CDR2 SQIVND (reference sequence). Trimming took 1 base from V and 6 from J, leaving 10 bases between them. CDR3 sequence reads: CASSIGSVVNEQFF. Here the CDR3 DNA reads TGTGCCAGTAGTATAGGTAGCGTAGTCAATGAGCAGTTCTTC. Drawing the rest from reference TRBV19 and TRBJ2-1, the complete variable domain is DGGITQSPKYLFRKEGQNVTLSCEQNLNHDAMYWYRQDPGQGLRLIYYSQIVNDFQKGDIAEGYSVSREKKESFPLTVTSAQKNPTAFYLCASSIGSVVNEQFFGPGTRLTVL.

The chain combines TRBV4-1 with TRBJ1-3; possible D gene TRBD1, 5 bases. Germline V lookup: CDR1 MGHRA, CDR2 YSYEKL. This CDR3 has 16 residues. V was clipped by 2 bases and J by 0 bases, with 11 bases between them. As DNA, the CDR3 is TGCGCCAGCAGCCAATTCCCAGGGAACTCTGGAAACACCATATATTTT. It codes for CASSQFPGNSGNTIYF.

The chain is built from TRBV2 and TRBJ2-3; 8 nucleotides match TRBD2. Germline V gives CDR1 SNHLY, CDR2 FYNNEI. V was clipped by 7 bases and J by 2 bases; unmatched bases: 8. The CDR3 runs 15 residues. CDR3 region: CASKASGRNTDTQYF. In DNA, the CDR3 is TGTGCCAGCAAGGCTAGCGGGCGGAACACAGATACGCAGTATTTT.

This clone was recorded a few times. The chain recombines TRBV7-9 with TRBJ1-6; unclear D gene. This CDR3 has 17 residues. The V gene's germline CDR1 is SEHNR and CDR2 FQNEAQ (reference sequence). With 3 bases removed from V and 0 bases from J, the gap between germline ends came to 12 bases. CDR3 amino acids: CASSFQPGSSYNSPLHF. In nucleotides, the CDR3 is TGTGCCAGCAGCTTCCAACCAGGCAGCTCCTATAATTCACCCCTCCACTTT.

The V and J genes are TRBV12-3 or TRBV12-4 and TRBJ2-7; TRBD1 matches at 7 bases. The CDR3 is made up of 12 amino acids. With V trimmed by 3 bases and J by 6 bases, 2 bases remained unmatched. This CDR3 is CASSLYRGEQYF. For the CDR3, the DNA is TGTGCCAGCAGTTTGTACAGGGGCGAGCAGTACTTC.

The CDR3 DNA sequence: TGTGCCAGCAAGGCGACAGGGGGCCAGACGCAGCCCCAGCATTTT. Translated: CASKATGGQTQPQHF. The chain has TRBV2 and TRBJ1-5; 10 nucleotides line up with TRBD1. The CDR3 length is 15 residues. From germline, CDR1 is SNHLY and CDR2 FYNNEI. The J segment lost 7 bases and the V segment lost 7 bases, leaving 10 bases of the junction unmatched.

The V call is TRBV6-1, the J call TRBJ1-2; D perhaps matches TRBD1 (6 bases). The CDR3 has 13 amino acids. The V gene's germline CDR1 is MNHNS and CDR2 SASEGT. Trimming removed 3 bases at V and 5 bases at J, with 10 bases between. CDR3 in amino acids: CASSETGTYGYTF. CDR3 nucleotides: TGTGCCAGCAGTGAGACAGGCACTTATGGCTACACCTTC.

The chain is built from TRBV27 and TRBJ2-3, with D maybe TRBD1 (5 bases). CDR3 length equals 14 residues. CDR1 MNHEY and CDR2 SMNVEV come from the germline V gene (reference sequence). Between the trimmed V and J ends, which lost 2 bases and 2 bases, there was a span of 8 bases. The CDR3 spells CASSLNRPTDTQYF. In nucleotides, the CDR3 is TGTGCCAGCAGTTTAAACAGGCCCACAGATACGCAGTATTTT.

This clone showed up just a few times. The chain carries TRBV12-3 or TRBV12-4 and TRBJ2-7; possible D gene TRBD2, 6 bases. This CDR3 contains 12 residues. V gave up 6 bases and J gave up 7 bases, with 13 bases separating them. CDR3 in DNA: TGTGCCAGCAGACTAGGGACTGGTGAGCAGTACTTC. Protein product: CASRLGTGEQYF.

The genes are TRBV27 and TRBJ1-6; 7 bases fit TRBD1. The CDR3 has 15 residues. With V trimmed by 5 bases and J by 9 bases, 10 bases remained unmatched. Germline V gene sequence: CDR1 MNHEY, CDR2 SMNVEV (reference sequence). This CDR3 reads CASSETGSFRSPLHF. Written as DNA, the CDR3 is TGTGCCAGCAGTGAGACAGGGAGCTTTCGTTCACCCCTCCACTTT.

This chain connects TRBV6-5 to TRBJ1-4; 7 nucleotides align to TRBD1. The CDR3 has 13 residues. The V segment lost 6 bases and the J segment 8 bases; nucleotides outside the gene matches: 6. Germline lookup yields CDR1 MNHEY and CDR2 SVGAGI. Here the CDR3 DNA reads TGTGCCAGCAGGCGTCAGGGGGAAGAAAAACTGTTTTTT. Translating it yields CASRRQGEEKLFF.

The rearrangement links TRBV28 to TRBJ1-2; 7 bases map to TRBD1. The germline CDR1 and CDR2 sequences are MDHEN and SYDVKM. The CDR3 is made up of 15 amino acids. Losses at the gene ends were 6 bases for V and 4 bases for J; bases not matched to a gene: 11. The chain's CDR3 is CASRQTGQLFYGYTF. In DNA, the CDR3 is TGTGCCAGCAGGCAGACAGGGCAACTCTTCTATGGCTACACCTTC.

V is TRBV5-1 and J is TRBJ2-3, with 11 positions matching TRBD2. Germline CDR1 is SGHRS and CDR2 is YFSETQ. The CDR3 totals 16 residues. The V segment lost 4 bases and the J segment 3 bases; nucleotides outside the gene matches: 7. CDR3 sequence: CASSIAGGQRTDTQYF. The CDR3 bases are TGCGCCAGCAGCATAGCGGGGGGGCAACGGACAGATACGCAGTATTTT.

The J gene is TRBJ2-7, the V gene TRBV4-2; no clear D. In germline, CDR1 is LGHNA, CDR2 YNFKEQ. The CDR3 is made up of 13 amino acids. The germline V and J ends were trimmed by 1 base and 5 bases, with 9 bases remaining between them. The CDR3 region is CASSQGRTDEQYF. The CDR3 region has the DNA TGTGCCAGCAGCCAAGGTAGAACAGACGAGCAGTACTTC.

This clone was observed once. The chain is built from TRBV5-1 and TRBJ2-5; the D gene is possibly TRBD1 (6 bases). The germline gives CDR1 SGHRS, CDR2 YFSETQ. V shed 0 bases and J shed 5 bases, with 23 bases lying between them. The CDR3 has 18 residues. The CDR3 spells CASSLGLFGQRLGETQYF. The CDR3 DNA reads TGCGCCAGCAGCTTGGGTCTATTTGGACAGAGGTTAGGGGAGACCCAGTACTTC.

This chain links TRBV29-1 with TRBJ2-7, with 7 bases that match TRBD1. V trimming: 6 bases; J trimming: 2 bases; junction bases outside the gene matches: 7. Germline CDR1 SQVTM, CDR2 ANQGSEA. This CDR3 contains 13 residues. The CDR3 sequence: CSVATGVPYEQYF. CDR3 DNA sequence: TGCAGCGTAGCTACAGGGGTCCCCTACGAGCAGTACTTC.

The chain is built from TRBV29-1 and TRBJ1-1, with D tentatively TRBD1 (6 bases). The germline V gene has CDR1 SQVTM and CDR2 ANQGSEA. Trimming shortened V by 4 bases and J by 1 base, and 10 bases separated the two germline ends. The CDR3 contains 13 residues. The CDR3 spells CSVGLQGNTEAFF. CDR3 in DNA: TGCAGCGTTGGCTTACAGGGGAACACTGAAGCTTTCTTT.

The rearrangement uses TRBV20-1 and TRBJ1-2; D is undetermined. The CDR3 length is 10 residues. The V gene lost 2 bases and the J gene lost 6 bases, with 4 bases spanning the gap. In germline, CDR1 is DFQATT, CDR2 SNEGSKA (reference sequence). The CDR3 nucleotides are TGCAGTGCTAGACATCATGGCTACACCTTC. It yields the protein CSARHHGYTF.

The chain employs TRBV29-1 and TRBJ2-1, with 8 bases matching TRBD1. The germline V gene encodes CDR1 SQVTM and CDR2 ANQGSEA. The V and J ends lost 2 bases and 1 base, in that order; junction bases with no gene match: 4. This CDR3 is 15 amino acids long. The CDR3 loop is CSVERRDRSYNEQFF. The CDR3, as DNA: TGCAGCGTTGAAAGGCGGGACAGGTCCTACAATGAGCAGTTCTTC.

This clone was seen a single time. This sequence joins TRBV27 and TRBJ2-5; 7 positions agree with TRBD1. Germline V CDR1 and CDR2: MNHEY, SMNVEV (reference sequence). This CDR3 spans 19 amino acids. Trimming cost V 4 bases and J 1 base; bases outside gene matches: 18. CDR3 loop: CASSSNRGRGIAAQETQYF. The CDR3 region has the DNA TGTGCCAGCAGTTCCAATCGCGGCAGGGGGATCGCGGCCCAAGAGACCCAGTACTTC.

The V and J genes are TRBV28 and TRBJ1-1, with 7 bases aligning to TRBD1. This CDR3 region has 15 residues. V dropped 4 bases and J dropped 4; count of bases not matched to a gene: 9. Germline assignment: CDR1 MDHEN and CDR2 SYDVKM. The CDR3 DNA follows: TGTGCCAGCAGTTCCCCAGGGGGGCGGACCACTGAAGCTTTCTTT. Translated: CASSSPGGRTTEAFF.

V gene TRBV25-1 combines with J gene TRBJ2-7; 10 bases are shared with TRBD2. V shed 4 bases and J 3 bases; nucleotides not matched to a gene: 3. CDR1 and CDR2 (germline): MGHDK, SYGVNS. The CDR3 loop spans 14 amino acids. CDR3 DNA sequence: TGTGCCAGCAGTGTGGCTAGCGGGAGCTACGAGCAGTACTTC. It yields the protein CASSVASGSYEQYF.